Reported below is one T cell receptor beta chain. The source of the sample is a study of blood T cell repertoires in COVID-19. In the study overall: Collection of acute and convalescent COVID-19 samples took place in the United States, Italy and Spain. The analysed material was cDNA or gDNA that came from T cells, B-cell-depleted T cells, or PBMCs.

Those enrolled in Seattle joined during active infection and were followed longitudinally afterward. The CDR3 extends over 14 amino acids. V was clipped by 2 bases and J by 1 base, with 7 bases between them. Germline CDR1 reads MNHEY; CDR2 reads SMNVEV (reference sequence). Per the original methods: Reference gene primers were amplified, and this amplification served to estimate nucleated cell counts. TCRdb's table, derived via immunoSEQ multiplex PCR, lists solely in-frame clones and lacks some. Clone size and the V and J calls come from that table; the DNA yielded D and trimming. The table records about 210,000 clones, less than 85% of them present only once.

Sequencing used peripheral blood. The sequence derives from a woman aged 80 or over with COVID-19, enrolled during active disease. The J gene is TRBJ2-3, the V gene TRBV27; D ambiguous. CDR3 sequence reads: CASSLTHGTDTQYF. For the CDR3, the DNA is TGTGCCAGCAGTTTAACTCATGGCACAGATACGCAGTATTTT.